In this sample, the clone carrying this TCR beta chain turned up many times. No antigen is known for it. This sample is part of a study of identical twins. Study-level findings and limits: The authors noted that invariant MAIT and iNKT cells could partly confound zero-insertion analyses. Cross-sectional statistical analysis, not tracking of the same donors, underpinned the conclusions.

CDR3 size: 16 residues. Germline CDR1 MNHEY, CDR2 SVGAGI. Trimming left V 0 bases short and J 0 bases short, with 9 bases between. Only healthy Caucasians were included as donors. A universal primer site was incorporated via template switching, and the cDNA contained unique molecular identifiers. TCRdb reprocessed the 5' RACE reads via MiXCR and lists one record per CDR3 protein. In the table there are 150,000 or so distinct CDR3 sequences, around 3.4% of which are singletons. This clonotype originated in a man aged 18-30 years in good health. The chain employs TRBV6-5 and TRBJ2-1; no reliable D call. The sequencing input was memory T cells sorted from blood. This chain's CDR3 is CASSYSSSFSYNEQFF. The CDR3 DNA sequence: TGTGCCAGCAGTTACTCGAGTAGCTTCTCCTACAATGAGCAGTTCTTC.